This T cell receptor beta chain was captured by sequencing in a study of shared clonotypes between healthy human individuals (dated by TCRdb to between 2020 and 2021). Regarding the study in general: The cohort included three men and a couple of women between 18 and 49 years of age. For each donor, CD4 naive and CD4 memory were each run on three plates, CD8 naive on two plates, and CD8 memory on one plate. To estimate repertoire size and how much clonotype sharing occurs between individuals, the study deeply sequenced the blood TCR repertoires of 4 to 6 healthy adults. To increase sequencing depth and limit assay-specific biases, different laboratories used diverse techniques to prepare libraries and sequence TCR repertoires. Between about 0.8 and 9 billion PBMCs per donor were obtained by leukapheresis. Summary of the overall study and its limitations: Even with the large sequencing depth, rarefaction of the sorted-subset datasets indicated that sequencing was incomplete. Sharing across a few donors was observed for about 5% of naive CD4, 3% to 4% of naive CD8, about 2.5% of memory CD4, and about 0.38% of memory CD8 clonotypes. Compared with non-shared clonotypes, the clonotypes found in all four sorted-subset donors had higher generation probabilities. Because the study included only a small number of donors, the genetic and exposure-history diversity represented was limited. Sampling was restricted to blood, and TCR repertoires in tissue are likely to differ from TCR repertoires in blood. Pairwise subsampling indicated that sequencing depth was expected to affect the degree of clonotype sharing among donors. Larger estimated clonotype richness was generally found for naive subsets than for memory subsets.

The germline ends are 9 bases apart after V is trimmed by 3 bases and J by 7 bases. The CDR3 goes from the cysteine to the phenylalanine over 13 residues. Only CDR3 DNA remains: 39 bases, in frame from the first base. For CDR1 and CDR2, the germline V gene lists SNHLY and FYNNEI. TCR CDR3 regions were amplified from genomic DNA by multiplex PCR using the deep immunoSEQ assay. Extracted genomic DNA from each cell subset was spread evenly across all wells of several immunoSEQ 96-well plates, with each plate serving as a replicate. For sorted subsets, 200 ng of genomic DNA, equivalent to around 29,000 T cell genomes, went into each replicate PCR. The purified libraries were quantified using a Qubit 3.0 fluorometer, sized with a Bioanalyzer 2100, and then quantified again using the KAPA Library Quantification kit. Every immunoSEQ 96-well plate was sequenced on a separate single-read 150-cycle Illumina NextSeq 550 flow cell. On the authors' methods: Because the immunoSEQ output included only junctional sequences and no quality scores, the filtering could not be the same as the filtering used for full-length reads. Sequences were annotated with PyIR, a Python wrapper for IgBLAST v1.9, using IMGT germline references to assign V/J genes and CDR3. Reads with weak V/J assignments (E-value above 1e-6), missing CDR3, stop codons, out-of-frame junctions, or ambiguous translated residues were removed. V3J clonotypes were defined by identical inferred V gene, J gene, and CDR3 amino acid sequence. The percentage overlap between two repertoires was calculated by dividing the number of shared unique clonotypes by the size of the smaller repertoire. Richness of each repertoire was evaluated using RTK rarefaction, the Chao1 estimator, and Recon v2.1 estimates of unobserved clonotypes. Generation probabilities were computed with OLGA for all TCRbeta clonotypes obtained by the gDNA method from several donors. The table was pulled from immuneACCESS by TCRdb, which kept in-frame rearrangements only. Such tables lose some clones; where checked, under half of the loss comes from unresolved V genes, and the rest has no known cause. The V and J calls and clone size come from that table; D and trimming were worked out from the DNA. This sample comprises 2,100,000 or so clones, approximately 96% of them detected only once. Roughly 0.13% of the sample goes to the ten largest clones.

Regarding this clone: No cognate antigen has been identified for it. Qualities for individual bases were not recorded, and no much larger clone is one base off.

The donors were healthy, HIV-negative adults with no recently reported acute infections or vaccinations. All donors were Caucasian adults living in Nashville, Tennessee, USA. CD4+ T cells were enriched by magnetic negative selection; naive cells were then positively selected on CD45RA, and the negative fraction formed the memory subset. After blood collection by leukapheresis, PBMCs were isolated using Ficoll-Histopaque density gradient centrifugation and then cryopreserved in the vapor phase of liquid nitrogen. Analytical flow cytometry was used to check the purity and quantity of every magnetically sorted T cell population. From each sorted fraction, genomic DNA was isolated and quantified by UV absorbance on a Nanodrop 2000c.

The sequencing sample was made of naive CD4+ T cells sorted from blood. The meaning of the sample's cell subset or site label: CD45RA+ positively selected. The sequence came from a man younger than 35 in good health. The chain was built from TRBV2 and TRBJ1-4, with the D gene call left open. The DNA is as follows: TGTGCCAGCAGTGATGGGATGAGTGAAAAACTGTTTTTT. Its protein product is CASSDGMSEKLFF.